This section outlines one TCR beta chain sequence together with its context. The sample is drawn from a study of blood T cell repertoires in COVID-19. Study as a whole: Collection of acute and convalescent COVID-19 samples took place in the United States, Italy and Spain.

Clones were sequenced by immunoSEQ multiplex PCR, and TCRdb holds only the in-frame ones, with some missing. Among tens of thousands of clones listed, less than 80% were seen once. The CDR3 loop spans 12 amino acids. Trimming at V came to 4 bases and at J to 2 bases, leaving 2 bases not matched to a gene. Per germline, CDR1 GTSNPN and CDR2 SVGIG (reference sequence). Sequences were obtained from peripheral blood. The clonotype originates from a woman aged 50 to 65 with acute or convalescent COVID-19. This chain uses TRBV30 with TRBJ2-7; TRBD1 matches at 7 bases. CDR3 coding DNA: TGTGCCTGGACGACAGGGACCTACGAGCAGTACTTC. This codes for CAWTTGTYEQYF. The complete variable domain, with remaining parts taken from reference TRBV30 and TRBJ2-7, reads SQTIHQWPATLVQPVGSPLSLECTVEGTSNPNLYWYRQAAGRGLQLLFYSVGIGQISSEVPQNLSASRPQDRQFILSSKKLLLSDSGFYLCAWTTGTYEQYFGPGTRLTVT.